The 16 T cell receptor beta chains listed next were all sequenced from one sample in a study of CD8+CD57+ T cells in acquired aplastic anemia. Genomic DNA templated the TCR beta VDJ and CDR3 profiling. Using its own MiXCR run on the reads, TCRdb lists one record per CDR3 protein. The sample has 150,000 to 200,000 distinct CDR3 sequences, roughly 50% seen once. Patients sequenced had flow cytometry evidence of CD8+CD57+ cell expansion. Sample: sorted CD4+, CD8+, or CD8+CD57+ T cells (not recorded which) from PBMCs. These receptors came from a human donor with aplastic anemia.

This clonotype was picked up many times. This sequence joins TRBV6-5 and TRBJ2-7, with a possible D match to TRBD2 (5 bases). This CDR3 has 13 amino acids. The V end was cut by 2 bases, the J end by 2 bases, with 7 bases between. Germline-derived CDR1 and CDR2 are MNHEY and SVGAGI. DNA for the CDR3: TGTGCCAGCAGTTACCCCGGGACCTACGAGCAGTACTTC. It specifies CASSYPGTYEQYF.

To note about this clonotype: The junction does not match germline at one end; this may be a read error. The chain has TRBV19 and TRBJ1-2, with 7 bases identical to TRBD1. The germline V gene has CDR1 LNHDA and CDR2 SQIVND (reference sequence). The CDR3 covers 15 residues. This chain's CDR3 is CARSTDRAKNYGYTF. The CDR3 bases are TGTGCCAGAAGTACTGACAGGGCGAAGAACTATGGCTACACCTTC.

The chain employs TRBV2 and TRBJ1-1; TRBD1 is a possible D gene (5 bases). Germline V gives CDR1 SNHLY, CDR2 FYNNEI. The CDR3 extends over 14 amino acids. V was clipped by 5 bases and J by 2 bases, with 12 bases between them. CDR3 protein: CASSPGLGNTEAFF. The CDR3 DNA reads TGTGCCAGCAGTCCGGGACTGGGTAACACTGAAGCTTTCTTT.

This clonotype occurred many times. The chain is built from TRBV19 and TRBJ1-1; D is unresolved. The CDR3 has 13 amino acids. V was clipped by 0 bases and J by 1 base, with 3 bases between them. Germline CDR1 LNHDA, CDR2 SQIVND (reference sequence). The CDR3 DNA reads TGTGCCAGTAGTATAGATCCGAACACTGAAGCTTTCTTT. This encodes CASSIDPNTEAFF.

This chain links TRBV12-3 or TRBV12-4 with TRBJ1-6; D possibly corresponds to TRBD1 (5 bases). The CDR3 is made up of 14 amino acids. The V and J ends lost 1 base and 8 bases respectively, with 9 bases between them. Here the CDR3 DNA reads TGTGCCAGCAGTTTAGGTCAGGGAGATTCACCCCTCCACTTT. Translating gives CASSLGQGDSPLHF.

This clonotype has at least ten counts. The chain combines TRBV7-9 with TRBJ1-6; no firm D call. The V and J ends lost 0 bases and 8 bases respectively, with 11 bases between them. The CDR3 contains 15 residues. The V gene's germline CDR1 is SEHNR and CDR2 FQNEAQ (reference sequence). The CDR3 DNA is TGTGCCAGCAGCTTAGCGGGGATTGCCGATTCACCCCTCCACTTT. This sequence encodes CASSLAGIADSPLHF.

The CDR3 sequence is CASSPRTGNGSPLHF. CDR3 nucleotides: TGTGCCAGCAGCCCGAGGACAGGGAACGGTTCACCCCTCCACTTT. The chain joins TRBV9 to TRBJ1-6, with 8 bases aligning to TRBD1. CDR1 and CDR2 (germline): SGDLS, YYNGEE. The CDR3 consists of 15 residues. The junction had 9 bases not matched to a gene; V was cut back by 4 bases and J by 9 bases. Full variable domain (rest looked up from reference TRBV9 and TRBJ1-6): DSGVTQTPKHLITATGQRVTLRCSPRSGDLSVYWYQQSLDQGLQFLIQYYNGEERAKGNILERFSAQQFPDLHSELNLSSLELGDSALYFCASSPRTGNGSPLHFGNGTRLTVT.

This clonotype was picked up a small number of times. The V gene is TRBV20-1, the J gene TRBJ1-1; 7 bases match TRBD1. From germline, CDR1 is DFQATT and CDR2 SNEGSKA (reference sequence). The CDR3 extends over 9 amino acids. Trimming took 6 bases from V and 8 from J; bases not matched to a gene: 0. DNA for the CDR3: TGCAGTGCGGACAGGGAAGCTTTCTTT. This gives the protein CSADREAFF.

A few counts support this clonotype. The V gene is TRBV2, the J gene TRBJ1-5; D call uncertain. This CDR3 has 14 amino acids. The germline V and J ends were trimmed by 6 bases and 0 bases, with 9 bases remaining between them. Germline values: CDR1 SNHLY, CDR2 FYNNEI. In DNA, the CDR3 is TGTGCCAGCAGCGACATGTATAGCAATCAGCCCCAGCATTTT. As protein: CASSDMYSNQPQHF.

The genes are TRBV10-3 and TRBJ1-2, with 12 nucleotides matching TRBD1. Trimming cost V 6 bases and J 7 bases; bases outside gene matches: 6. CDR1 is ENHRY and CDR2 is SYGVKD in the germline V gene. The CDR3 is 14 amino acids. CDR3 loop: CAIRPGQGAGGYTF. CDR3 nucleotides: TGTGCCATCAGACCGGGACAGGGGGCGGGTGGCTACACCTTC.

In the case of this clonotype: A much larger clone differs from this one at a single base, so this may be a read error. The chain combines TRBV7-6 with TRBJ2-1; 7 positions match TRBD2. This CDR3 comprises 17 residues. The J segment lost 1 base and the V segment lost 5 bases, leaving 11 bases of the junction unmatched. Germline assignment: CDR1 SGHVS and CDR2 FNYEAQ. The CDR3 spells CASSITSTGGSYNEQFF. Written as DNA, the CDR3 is TGTGCCAGCAGCATAACCTCAACGGGGGGTTCCTACAATGAGCAGTTCTTC.

The CDR3 protein is CASSGTSGRHPTDTQYF. CDR3 DNA sequence: TGTGCCAGCAGCGGGACTAGCGGGAGACATCCCACAGATACGCAGTATTTT. V is TRBV7-8 and J is TRBJ2-3, with TRBD2 matching 14 bases. The germline CDR1 and CDR2 sequences are SGHVS and FQNEAQ. Trimming at V came to 5 bases and at J to 2 bases, leaving 6 bases not matched to a gene. The CDR3 sequence is 17 residues long. Based on the CDR3 plus reference TRBV7-8 and TRBJ2-3, the full variable domain is GAGVSQSPRYKVAKRGQDVALRCDPISGHVSLFWYQQALGQGPEFLTYFQNEAQLDKSGLPSDRFFAERPEGSVSTLKIQRTQQEDSAVYLCASSGTSGRHPTDTQYFGPGTRLTVL.

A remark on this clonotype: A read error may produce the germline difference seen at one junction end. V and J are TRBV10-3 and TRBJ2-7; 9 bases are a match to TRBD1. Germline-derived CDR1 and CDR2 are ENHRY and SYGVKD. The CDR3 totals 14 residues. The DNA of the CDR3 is TGTGCCATCAGTGAAGGGACAGGGAACAGGGAGCTGTACTTC. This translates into CAISEGTGNRELYF.

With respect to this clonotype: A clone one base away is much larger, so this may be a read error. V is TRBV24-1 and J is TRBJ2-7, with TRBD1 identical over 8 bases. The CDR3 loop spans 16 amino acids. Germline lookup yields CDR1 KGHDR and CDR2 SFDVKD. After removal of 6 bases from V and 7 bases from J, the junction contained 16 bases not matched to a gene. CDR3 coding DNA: TGTGCCACCAGTTACTCGAGGTTGACAGGGGAATGGGAGCAGTACTTC. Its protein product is CATSYSRLTGEWEQYF.

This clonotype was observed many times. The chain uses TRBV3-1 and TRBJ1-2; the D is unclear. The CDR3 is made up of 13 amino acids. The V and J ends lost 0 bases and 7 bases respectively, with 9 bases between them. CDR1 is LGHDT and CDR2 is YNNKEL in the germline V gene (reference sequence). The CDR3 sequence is CASSQEAGGGYTF. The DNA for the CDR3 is TGTGCCAGCAGCCAAGAGGCAGGCGGTGGCTACACCTTC.

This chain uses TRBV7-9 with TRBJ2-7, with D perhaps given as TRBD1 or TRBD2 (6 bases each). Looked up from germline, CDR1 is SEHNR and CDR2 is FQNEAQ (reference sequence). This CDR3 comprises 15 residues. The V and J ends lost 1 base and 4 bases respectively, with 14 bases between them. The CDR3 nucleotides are TGTGCCAGCAGCTTAGAAGGGGGGCAGGGGTACGAGCAGTACTTC. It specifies CASSLEGGQGYEQYF.